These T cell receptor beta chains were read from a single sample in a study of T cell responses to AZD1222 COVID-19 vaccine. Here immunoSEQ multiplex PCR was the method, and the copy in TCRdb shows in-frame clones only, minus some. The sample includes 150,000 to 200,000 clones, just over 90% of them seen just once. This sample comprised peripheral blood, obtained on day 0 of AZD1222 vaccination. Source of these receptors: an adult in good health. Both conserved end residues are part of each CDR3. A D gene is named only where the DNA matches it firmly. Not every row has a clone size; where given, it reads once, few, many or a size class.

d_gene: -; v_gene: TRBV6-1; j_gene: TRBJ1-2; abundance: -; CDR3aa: CASSATSWAFNYGYTF; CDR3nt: TGTGCCAGCAGTGCGACCTCCTGGGCATTTAACTATGGCTACACCTTC
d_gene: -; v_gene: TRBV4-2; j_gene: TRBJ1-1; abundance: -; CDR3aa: CASSALEWVNTEAFF; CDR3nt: TGTGCCAGCAGCGCCCTTGAGTGGGTGAACACTGAAGCTTTCTTT
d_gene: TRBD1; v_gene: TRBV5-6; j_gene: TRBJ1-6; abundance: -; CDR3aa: CASSRGTANSPLHF; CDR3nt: TGTGCCAGCAGCCGAGGGACAGCTAATTCACCCCTCCACTTT
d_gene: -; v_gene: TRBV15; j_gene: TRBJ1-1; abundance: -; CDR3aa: CATSRGQAMNTEAFF; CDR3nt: TGTGCCACCAGCAGAGGACAGGCAATGAACACTGAAGCTTTCTTT
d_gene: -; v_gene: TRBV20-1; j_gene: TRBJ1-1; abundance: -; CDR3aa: CSASTGQGTEAFF; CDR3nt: TGCAGTGCTAGTACAGGGCAGGGGACTGAAGCTTTCTTT
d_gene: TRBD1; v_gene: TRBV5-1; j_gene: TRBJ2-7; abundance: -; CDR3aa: CASSPRTGALYEQYF; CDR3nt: TGCGCCAGCAGCCCCAGGACAGGGGCCCTCTACGAGCAGTACTTC
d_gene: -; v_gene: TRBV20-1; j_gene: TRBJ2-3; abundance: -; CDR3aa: CSAHWTDTQYF; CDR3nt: TGCAGTGCTCACTGGACAGATACGCAGTATTTT
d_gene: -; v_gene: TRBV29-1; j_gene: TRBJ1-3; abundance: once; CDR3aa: CSAMDSSGNTIYF; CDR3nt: TGCAGCGCTATGGACAGCTCTGGAAACACCATATATTTT
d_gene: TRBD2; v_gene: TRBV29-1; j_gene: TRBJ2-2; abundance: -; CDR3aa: CSVSPTSGGELFF; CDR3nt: TGCAGCGTTTCACCGACTAGCGGCGGGGAGCTGTTTTTT
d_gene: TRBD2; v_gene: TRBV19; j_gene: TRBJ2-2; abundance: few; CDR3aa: CASNLAGDTGELFF; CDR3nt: TGTGCCAGTAATTTAGCGGGAGATACCGGGGAGCTGTTTTTT
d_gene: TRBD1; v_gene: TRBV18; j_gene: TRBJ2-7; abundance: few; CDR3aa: CASSPTPGGADEQYF; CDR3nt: TGTGCCAGCTCACCGACACCAGGGGGCGCGGACGAGCAGTACTTC
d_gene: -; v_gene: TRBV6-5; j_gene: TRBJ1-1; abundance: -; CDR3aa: CASSSPGGWGTEAFF; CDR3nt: TGTGCCAGCAGTTCCCCCGGGGGCTGGGGCACTGAAGCTTTCTTT
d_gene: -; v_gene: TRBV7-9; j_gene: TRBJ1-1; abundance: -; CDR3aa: CASSFPVNTEAFF; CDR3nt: TGTGCCAGCAGCTTTCCAGTGAACACTGAAGCTTTCTTT
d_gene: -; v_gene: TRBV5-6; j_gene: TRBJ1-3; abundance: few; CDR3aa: CASSLFRGARSGNTIYF; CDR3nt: TGTGCCAGCAGCTTGTTCCGGGGAGCCCGCTCTGGAAACACCATATATTTT
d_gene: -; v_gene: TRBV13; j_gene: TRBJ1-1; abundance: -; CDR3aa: CASSSMGDLNTEAFF; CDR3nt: TGTGCCAGCAGCTCAATGGGGGACCTGAACACTGAAGCTTTCTTT
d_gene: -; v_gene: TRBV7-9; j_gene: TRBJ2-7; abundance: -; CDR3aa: CASSKSYEQYF; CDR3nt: TGTGCCAGCAGCAAGAGTTACGAGCAGTACTTC
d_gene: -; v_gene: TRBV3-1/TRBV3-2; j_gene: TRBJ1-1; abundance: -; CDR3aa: CASSQHAGPEAFF; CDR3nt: TGTGCCAGCAGCCAACACGCCGGCCCTGAAGCTTTCTTT
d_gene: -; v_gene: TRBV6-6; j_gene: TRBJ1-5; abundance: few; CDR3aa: CASNQGRPPGQPQHF; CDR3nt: TGTGCCAGCAACCAGGGCCGGCCGCCGGGTCAGCCCCAGCATTTT
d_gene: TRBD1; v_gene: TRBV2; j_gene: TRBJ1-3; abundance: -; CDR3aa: CASRLEGQGRGNTIYF; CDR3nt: TGTGCCAGCAGACTCGAGGGACAGGGCCGTGGAAACACCATATATTTT
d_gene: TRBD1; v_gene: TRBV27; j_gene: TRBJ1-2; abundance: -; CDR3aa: CASTHTMGDRDYGYTF; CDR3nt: TGTGCCAGCACCCACACGATGGGGGACAGAGACTATGGCTACACCTTC
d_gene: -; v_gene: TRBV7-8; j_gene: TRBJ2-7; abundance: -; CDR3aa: CASSLAHLSYEQYF; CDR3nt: TGTGCCAGCAGCTTAGCGCACCTATCCTACGAGCAGTACTTC
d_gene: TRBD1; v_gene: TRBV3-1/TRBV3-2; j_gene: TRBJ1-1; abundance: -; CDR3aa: CASSQPTGGSGAEAFF; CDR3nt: TGTGCCAGCAGCCAACCGACAGGGGGCTCTGGGGCTGAAGCTTTCTTT
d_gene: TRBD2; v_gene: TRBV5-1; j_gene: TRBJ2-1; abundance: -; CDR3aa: CASSLSSGRFPGNEQFF; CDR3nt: TGCGCCAGCAGCTTATCTAGCGGGAGGTTTCCAGGGAATGAGCAGTTCTTC
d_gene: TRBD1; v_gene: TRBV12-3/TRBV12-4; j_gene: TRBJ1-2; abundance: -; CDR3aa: CASSPRQGGGYTF; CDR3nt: TGTGCCAGCAGCCCGAGACAGGGCGGTGGCTACACCTTC
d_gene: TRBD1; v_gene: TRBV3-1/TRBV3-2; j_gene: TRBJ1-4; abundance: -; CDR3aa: CASSQDRQGPINEKLFF; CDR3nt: TGTGCCAGCAGCCAAGATCGACAGGGACCGATTAATGAAAAACTGTTTTTT
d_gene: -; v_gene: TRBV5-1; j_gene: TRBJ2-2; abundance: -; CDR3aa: CASSLGDTSTGELFF; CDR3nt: TGCGCCAGCAGCTTGGGGGACACTTCCACCGGGGAGCTGTTTTTT
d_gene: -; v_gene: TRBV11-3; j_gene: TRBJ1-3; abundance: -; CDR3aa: CASSKEQGNTIYF; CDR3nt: TGTGCCAGCAGCAAAGAACAGGGAAACACCATATATTTT
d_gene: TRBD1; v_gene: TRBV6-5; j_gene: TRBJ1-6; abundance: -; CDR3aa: CASTSTGGSPLHF; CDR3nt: TGTGCCAGCACTTCCACAGGGGGCTCACCCCTCCATTTT
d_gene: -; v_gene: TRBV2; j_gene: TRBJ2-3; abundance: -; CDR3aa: CASSDTTDTQYF; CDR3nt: TGTGCCAGCAGTGACACCACAGATACGCAGTATTTT
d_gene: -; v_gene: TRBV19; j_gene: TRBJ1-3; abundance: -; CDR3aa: CASSSGLNSGNTIYF; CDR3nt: TGTGCCAGTAGTTCCGGACTGAACTCTGGAAACACCATATATTTT
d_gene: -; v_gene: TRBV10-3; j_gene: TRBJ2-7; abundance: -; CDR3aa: CAISESEGGLRYEQYF; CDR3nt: TGTGCCATCAGTGAGAGCGAAGGGGGATTGAGGTACGAGCAGTACTTC
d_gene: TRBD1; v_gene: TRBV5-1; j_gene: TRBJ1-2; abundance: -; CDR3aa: CASSLDGQGDYGYTF; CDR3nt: TGCGCCAGCAGCTTGGACGGACAGGGGGACTATGGCTACACCTTC
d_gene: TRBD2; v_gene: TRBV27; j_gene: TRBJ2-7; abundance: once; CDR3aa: CASRPLSGVYEQYF; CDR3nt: TGTGCCAGCAGACCCCTTAGCGGGGTTTACGAGCAGTACTTC
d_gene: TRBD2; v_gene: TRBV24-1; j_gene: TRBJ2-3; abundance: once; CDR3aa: CATSDPTTSGRDTQYF; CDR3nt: TGTGCCACCAGTGACCCCACGACTAGCGGGAGGGATACGCAGTATTTT
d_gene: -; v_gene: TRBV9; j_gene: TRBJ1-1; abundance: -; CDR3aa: CASSVEGGGMNTEAFF; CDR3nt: TGTGCCAGCAGCGTAGAGGGGGGCGGGATGAACACTGAAGCTTTCTTT
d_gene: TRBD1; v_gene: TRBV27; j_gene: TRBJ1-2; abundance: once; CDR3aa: CASSETGYEHGYTF; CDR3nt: TGTGCCAGCAGCGAGACAGGGTATGAACATGGCTACACCTTC
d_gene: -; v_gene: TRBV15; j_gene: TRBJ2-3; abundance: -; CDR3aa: CATSIVGSFLPDTQYF; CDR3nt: TGTGCCACCAGCATTGTAGGGAGTTTCCTCCCAGATACGCAGTATTTT
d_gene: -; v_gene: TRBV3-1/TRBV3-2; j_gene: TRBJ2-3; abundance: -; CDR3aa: CASSQAARTDTQYF; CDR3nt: TGTGCCAGCAGCCAAGCAGCACGCACAGATACGCAGTATTTT
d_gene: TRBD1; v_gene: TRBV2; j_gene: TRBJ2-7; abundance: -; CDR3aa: CASSEVGQGYEQYF; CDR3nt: TGTGCCAGCAGTGAGGTGGGACAGGGCTACGAGCAGTACTTC
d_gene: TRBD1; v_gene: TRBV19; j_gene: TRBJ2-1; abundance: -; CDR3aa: CASSISRDSHNEQFF; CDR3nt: TGTGCCAGTAGTATTTCCCGGGACAGTCACAATGAGCAGTTCTTC
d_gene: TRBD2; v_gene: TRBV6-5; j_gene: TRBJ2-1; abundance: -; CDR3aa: CASSRGGGSYNEQFF; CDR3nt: TGTGCCAGCAGTCGGGGGGGTGGCTCCTACAATGAGCAGTTCTTC
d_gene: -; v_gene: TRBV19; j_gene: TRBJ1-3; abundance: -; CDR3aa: CASSVDDSGNTIYF; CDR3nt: TGTGCCAGTAGTGTGGACGACTCTGGAAACACCATATATTTT
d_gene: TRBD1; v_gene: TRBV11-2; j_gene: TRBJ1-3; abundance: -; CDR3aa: CASSFATGGSGNTIYF; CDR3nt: TGTGCCAGCAGCTTCGCGACAGGGGGCTCTGGAAACACCATATATTTT
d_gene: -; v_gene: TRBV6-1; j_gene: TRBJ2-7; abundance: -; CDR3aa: CASSLRSAWGEQYF; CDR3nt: TGTGCCAGCAGTTTAAGGAGTGCGTGGGGCGAGCAGTACTTC
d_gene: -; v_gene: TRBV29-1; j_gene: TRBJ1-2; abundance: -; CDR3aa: CSVERAGYGYTF; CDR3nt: TGCAGCGTTGAAAGGGCAGGCTATGGCTACACCTTC